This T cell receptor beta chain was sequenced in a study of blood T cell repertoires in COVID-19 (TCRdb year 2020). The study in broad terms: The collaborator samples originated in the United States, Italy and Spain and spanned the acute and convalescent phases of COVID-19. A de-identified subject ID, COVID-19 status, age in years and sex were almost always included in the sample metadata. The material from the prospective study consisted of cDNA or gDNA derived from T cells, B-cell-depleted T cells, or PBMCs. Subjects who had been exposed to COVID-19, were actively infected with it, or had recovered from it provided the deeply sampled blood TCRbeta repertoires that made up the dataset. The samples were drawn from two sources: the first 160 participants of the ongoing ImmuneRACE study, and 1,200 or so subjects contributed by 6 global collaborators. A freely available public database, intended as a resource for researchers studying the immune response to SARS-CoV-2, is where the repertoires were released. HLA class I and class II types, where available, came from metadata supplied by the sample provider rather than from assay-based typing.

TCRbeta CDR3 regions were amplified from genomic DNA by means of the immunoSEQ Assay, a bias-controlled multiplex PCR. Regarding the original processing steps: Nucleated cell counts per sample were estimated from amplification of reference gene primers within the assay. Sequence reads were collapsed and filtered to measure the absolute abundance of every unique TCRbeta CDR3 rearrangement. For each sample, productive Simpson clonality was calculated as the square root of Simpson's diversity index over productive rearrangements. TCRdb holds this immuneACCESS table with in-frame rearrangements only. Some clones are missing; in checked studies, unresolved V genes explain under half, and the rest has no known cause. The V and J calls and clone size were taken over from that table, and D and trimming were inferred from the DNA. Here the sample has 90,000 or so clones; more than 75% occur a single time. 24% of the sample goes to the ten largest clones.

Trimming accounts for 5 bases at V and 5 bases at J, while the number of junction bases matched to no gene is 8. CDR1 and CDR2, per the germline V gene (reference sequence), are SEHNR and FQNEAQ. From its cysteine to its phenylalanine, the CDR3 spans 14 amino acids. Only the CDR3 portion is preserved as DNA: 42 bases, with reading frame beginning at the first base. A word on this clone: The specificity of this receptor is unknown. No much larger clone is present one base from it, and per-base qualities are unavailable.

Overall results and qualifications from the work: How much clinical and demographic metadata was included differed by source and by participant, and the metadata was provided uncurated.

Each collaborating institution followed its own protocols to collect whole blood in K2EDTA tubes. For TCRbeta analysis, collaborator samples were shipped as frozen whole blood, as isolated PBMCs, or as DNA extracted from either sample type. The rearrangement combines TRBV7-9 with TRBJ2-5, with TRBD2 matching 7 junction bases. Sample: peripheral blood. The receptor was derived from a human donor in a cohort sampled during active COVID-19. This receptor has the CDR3 CASSLGGTWETQYF. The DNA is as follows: TGTGCCAGCAGCCTCGGGGGGACGTGGGAGACCCAGTACTTC.